This TCR beta chain is from a study of blood T cell repertoires in COVID-19. Study-wide background: Nucleic acid was either cDNA or gDNA, and it came from T cells, B-cell-depleted T cells, or PBMCs.

V was pared by 1 base and J by 8 bases, with 11 bases of the junction left unmatched. The CDR3 has 15 amino acids. Germline values: CDR1 SGDLS, CDR2 YYNGEE. Profiling relied on immunoSEQ multiplex PCR, and the TCRdb table lists in-frame clones only, not all of them. This repertoire shows a few hundred thousand clones, 80% to 90% found once; its top ten account for about 4.3%. Cohorts were assigned according to the clinical history that participants reported. Sequences were obtained from PBMCs or T cells enriched from blood (not recorded which). The receptor's source is a woman younger than 45 who had recovered from COVID-19. This chain uses TRBV9 with TRBJ1-2, with 7 bases lining up with TRBD1. The CDR3 bases are TGTGCCAGCAGCGTATCGATCAGGGGGGACGGCGGCTACACCTTC. It specifies CASSVSIRGDGGYTF.